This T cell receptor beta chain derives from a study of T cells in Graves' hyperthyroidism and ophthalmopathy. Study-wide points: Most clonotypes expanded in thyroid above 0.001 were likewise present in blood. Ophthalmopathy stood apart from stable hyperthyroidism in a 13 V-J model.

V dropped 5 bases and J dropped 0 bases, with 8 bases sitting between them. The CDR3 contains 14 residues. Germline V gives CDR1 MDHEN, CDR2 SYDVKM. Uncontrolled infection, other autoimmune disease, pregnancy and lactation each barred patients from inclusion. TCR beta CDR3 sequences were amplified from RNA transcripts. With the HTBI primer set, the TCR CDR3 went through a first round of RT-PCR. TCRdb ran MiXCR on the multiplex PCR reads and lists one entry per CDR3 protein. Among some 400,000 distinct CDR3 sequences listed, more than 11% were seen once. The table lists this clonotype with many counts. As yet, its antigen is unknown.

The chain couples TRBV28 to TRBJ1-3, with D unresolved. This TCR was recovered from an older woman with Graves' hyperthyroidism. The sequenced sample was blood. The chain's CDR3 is CASSPEYSGNTIYF. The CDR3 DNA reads TGTGCCAGCAGTCCTGAATACTCTGGAAACACCATATATTTT.